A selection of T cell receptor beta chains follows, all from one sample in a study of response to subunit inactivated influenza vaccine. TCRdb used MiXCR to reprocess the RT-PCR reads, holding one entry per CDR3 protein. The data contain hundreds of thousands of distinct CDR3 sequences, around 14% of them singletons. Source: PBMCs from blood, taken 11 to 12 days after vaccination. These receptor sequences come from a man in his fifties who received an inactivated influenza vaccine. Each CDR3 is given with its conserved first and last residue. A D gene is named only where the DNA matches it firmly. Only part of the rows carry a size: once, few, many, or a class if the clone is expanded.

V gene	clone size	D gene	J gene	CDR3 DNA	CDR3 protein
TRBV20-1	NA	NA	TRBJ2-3	TGCAGTGCTAGATCCCGACTCGGCAGCACAGATACGCAGTATTTT	CSARSRLGSTDTQYF
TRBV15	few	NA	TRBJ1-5	TGTGCCACCAGCCCACTCTCGGTTCAGCCCCAGCATTTT	CATSPLSVQPQHF
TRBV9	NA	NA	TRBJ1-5	TGTGCCAGCAGCACCTTCGGGGGTAATCAGCCCCAGCATTTT	CASSTFGGNQPQHF
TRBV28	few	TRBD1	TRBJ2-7	TGTGCCAGCAACAGTTATTGGGGGGGACAGGGGGCTTACGAGCAGTACTTC	CASNSYWGGQGAYEQYF
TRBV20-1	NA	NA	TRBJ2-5	TGCAGTGCTATGGCAGCCCGACCCCTAGAGACCCAGTACTTC	CSAMAARPLETQYF
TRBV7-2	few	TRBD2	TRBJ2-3	TGTGCCAGCAGCTCCTTAGCGGGGTACACAGATACGCAGTATTTT	CASSSLAGYTDTQYF
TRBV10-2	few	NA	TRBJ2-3	TGCGCCAGCAGTGAAACGCGGACAGATACGCAGTATTTT	CASSETRTDTQYF
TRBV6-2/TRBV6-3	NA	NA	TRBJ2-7	TGTGCCAGCAACTCCGGGACACCCTACGAGCAGTACTTC	CASNSGTPYEQYF
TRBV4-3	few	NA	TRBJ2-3	TGCGCCAGCAGCCAAGGGGGGGCCAGCCTAAGCACAGATACGCAGTATTTT	CASSQGGASLSTDTQYF
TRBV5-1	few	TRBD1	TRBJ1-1	TGCGCCAGCAGCTTGGAGGGGGTGCGGACAGGGAACACTGAAGCTTTCTTT	CASSLEGVRTGNTEAFF
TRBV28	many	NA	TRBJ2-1	TGTGCCAGCAGCCGCCCGGGATCATTGGGAAATGAGCAGTTCTTC	CASSRPGSLGNEQFF
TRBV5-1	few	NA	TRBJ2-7	TGCGCCAGCAGCTTTTCCAGGGGCGATACCTACGAGCAGTACTTC	CASSFSRGDTYEQYF
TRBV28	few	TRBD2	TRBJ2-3	TGTGCCAGCAGTCCTTTCGGACTAGCCCCTAGCACAGATACGCAGTATTTT	CASSPFGLAPSTDTQYF
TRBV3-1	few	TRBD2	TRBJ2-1	TGTGCCAGCAGCCGGTCTAGCGGGACCTACAATGAGCAGTTCTTC	CASSRSSGTYNEQFF
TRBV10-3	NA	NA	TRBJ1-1	TGTGCCATCGGGCTTGAGCTGGGGATCACTGAAGCTTTCTTT	CAIGLELGITEAFF
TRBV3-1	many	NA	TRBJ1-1	TGTGCCAGCAGCCTGGTAGCGGATAACACTGAAGCTTTCTTT	CASSLVADNTEAFF
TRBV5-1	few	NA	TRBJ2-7	TGCGCCAGCAGCTTGGCCGAGGGACGTTCCTACGAGCAGTACTTC	CASSLAEGRSYEQYF
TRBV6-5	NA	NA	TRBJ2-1	TGTGCCAGCAGTTACAGGCAGGGATTCTACAATGAGCAGTTCTTC	CASSYRQGFYNEQFF
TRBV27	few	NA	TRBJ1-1	TGTGCCAGCAGCAAACCAACAGGGTCCTACACTGAAGCTTTCTTT	CASSKPTGSYTEAFF
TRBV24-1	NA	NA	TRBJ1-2	TGTGCCACCAGTGATAACAGGGACGACTATGGCTACACCTTC	CATSDNRDDYGYTF
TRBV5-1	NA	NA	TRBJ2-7	TGCGCCAGCAGCCCAATAGCGGCTATCTACGAGCAGTACTTC	CASSPIAAIYEQYF
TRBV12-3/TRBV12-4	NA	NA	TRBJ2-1	TGTGCCAGCAGTGGAGGTGGCGGTCAATTGAATGAGCAGTTCTTC	CASSGGGGQLNEQFF
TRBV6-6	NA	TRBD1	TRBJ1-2	TGTGCCAGCAGAATGGGACAGGGAGGCTACACCTTC	CASRMGQGGYTF
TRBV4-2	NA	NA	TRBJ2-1	TGTGCCAGCAGCCAAAGCTCAGCGGTCCGTTACAATGAGCAGTTCTTC	CASSQSSAVRYNEQFF
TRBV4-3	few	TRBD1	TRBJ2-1	TGCGCCAGCAGCCCCGGGACAGGGCATTACAATGAGCAGTTCTTC	CASSPGTGHYNEQFF
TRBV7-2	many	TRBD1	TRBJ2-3	TGTGCCAGCAGCTTCCCAGGGGGCGGCACAGATACGCAGTATTTT	CASSFPGGGTDTQYF
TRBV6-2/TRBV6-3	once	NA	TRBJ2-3	TGTGCCAGCAGTGGCCAGGGGCCCCTCTCCACAGATACGCAGTATTTT	CASSGQGPLSTDTQYF
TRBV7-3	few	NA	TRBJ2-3	TGTGCCAGCAGCTTAGGCGGACTCTTCACAGATACGCAGTATTTT	CASSLGGLFTDTQYF
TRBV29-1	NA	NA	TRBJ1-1	TGCAGCGTGCTAGCAAATTGGGGCACTGAAGCTTTCTTT	CSVLANWGTEAFF
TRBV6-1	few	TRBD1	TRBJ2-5	TGTGCCAGCAGTACGGGACAGGGTTACGAGACCCAGTACTTC	CASSTGQGYETQYF
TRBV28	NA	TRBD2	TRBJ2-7	TGTGCCAGCAGTCCCTCCGGACTAGCGACTACCTACGAGCAGTACTTC	CASSPSGLATTYEQYF
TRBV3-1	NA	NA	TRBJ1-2	TGTGCCAGCAGCCAAGATCAGGGGCAAGGCTATGGCTACACCTTC	CASSQDQGQGYGYTF
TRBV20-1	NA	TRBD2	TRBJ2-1	TGCAGTGCGGACAACCCTGGGACTAGCGGGCACCACAATGAGCAGTTCTTC	CSADNPGTSGHHNEQFF
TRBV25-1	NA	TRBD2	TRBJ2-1	TGTGCCAGCAGTGAATATTACGGGGCTAGCGGGAGTGGTAATGAGCAGTTCTTC	CASSEYYGASGSGNEQFF
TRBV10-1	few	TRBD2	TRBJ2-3	TGCGCCAGCAGTGAGTTGAGCGGGACCCACACAGATACGCAGTATTTT	CASSELSGTHTDTQYF
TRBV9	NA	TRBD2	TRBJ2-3	TGTGCCAGCAGCGTAGGAGCGGGAGCAGATACGCAGTATTTT	CASSVGAGADTQYF
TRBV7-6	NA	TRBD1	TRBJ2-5	TGTGCCAGCAGCCTCCCACAGGGGGGCGAGACCCAGTACTTC	CASSLPQGGETQYF
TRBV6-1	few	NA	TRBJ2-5	TGTGCCAGCAGTCGGGGTCGATGGGCTGTGGAGACCCAGTACTTC	CASSRGRWAVETQYF
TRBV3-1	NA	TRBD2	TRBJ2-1	TGTGCCAGCAGCCCCCAGACTAGCTCCAATGAGCAGTTCTTC	CASSPQTSSNEQFF
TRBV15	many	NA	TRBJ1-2	TGTGCCACCAGCATCCCGGTCGGGGAAGACTACACCTTC	CATSIPVGEDYTF
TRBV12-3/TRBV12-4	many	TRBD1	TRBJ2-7	TGTGCCAGCAGTTCCTCGAGACAGGGCTACGAGCAGTACTTC	CASSSSRQGYEQYF
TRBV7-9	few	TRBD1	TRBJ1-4	TGTGCCAGCAGCCACGGAGACTCCGGGACAGGGACTGAAAAACTGTTTTTT	CASSHGDSGTGTEKLFF
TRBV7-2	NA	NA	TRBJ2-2	TGTGCCAGCAGCTCCTATGACACCGGGGAGCTGTTTTTT	CASSSYDTGELFF
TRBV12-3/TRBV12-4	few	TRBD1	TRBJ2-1	TGTGCCAGCAGGGGGGGACAGGGTAACAATGAGCAGTTCTTC	CASRGGQGNNEQFF
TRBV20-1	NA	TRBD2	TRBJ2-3	TGCAGTGTCCTAGCGGGAGGGTTCACAGATACGCAGTATTTT	CSVLAGGFTDTQYF
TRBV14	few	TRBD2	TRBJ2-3	TGTGCCAGCAGCCCCTGGACTAGCGGAGGCACAGATACGCAGTATTTT	CASSPWTSGGTDTQYF
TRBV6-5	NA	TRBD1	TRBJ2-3	TGTGCCAGCAGGACAGGGACGAGGCAGTATTTT	CASRTGTRQYF
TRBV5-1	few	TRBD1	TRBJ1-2	TGCGCCAGCAGCCCGGGACAGCGGGCCGGTAATGGCTACACCTTC	CASSPGQRAGNGYTF
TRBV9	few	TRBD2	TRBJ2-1	TGTGCCAGCAGCGCGGGGACTAGCAAAAACAATGAGCAGTTCTTC	CASSAGTSKNNEQFF
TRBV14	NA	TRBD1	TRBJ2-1	TGTGCCAGCAGCCAAGGGAATCTCCGGGACAGGGTAGGCAATGAGCAGTTCTTC	CASSQGNLRDRVGNEQFF